This T cell receptor (beta chain) was sequenced in a study of T cells in Graves' hyperthyroidism and ophthalmopathy. Study-level background: Upon initial diagnosis and before any treatment, peripheral blood was collected.

The CDR3 is 17 residues long. Germline assignment: CDR1 SNHLY and CDR2 FYNNEI. Trimming cost V 4 bases and J 2 bases, with 18 bases left between them. Study conclusions and caveats: Most thyroid clonotypes expanded above 0.001 appeared in blood too.

Together with thyroid ultrasound, orbital computed tomography, serum thyroxine and TRAb, clinical symptoms were used for diagnoses. The PBMCs had their origin in 7.5 to 10 ml of fresh peripheral blood. Regions amplified from RNA transcripts were the TCR beta CDR3 regions. In the first-round RT-PCR of the TCR CDR3, the HTBI primer set was used. TCRdb re-called the multiplex PCR reads with MiXCR, one entry per CDR3 protein. The sample has about 710,000 distinct CDR3 sequences, roughly 15% seen once. This clonotype was detected many times. No antigen is known for it. The TCR was taken from a man younger than 35 with Graves' hyperthyroidism. The chain employs TRBV2 and TRBJ2-1, with a possible D match to TRBD2 (6 bases). Sequencing was done on a sample of blood. The CDR3 here is CASSGGLGRPTYNEQFF. CDR3 coding DNA: TGTGCCAGCAGTGGTGGACTCGGGAGACCGACCTACAATGAGCAGTTCTTC.